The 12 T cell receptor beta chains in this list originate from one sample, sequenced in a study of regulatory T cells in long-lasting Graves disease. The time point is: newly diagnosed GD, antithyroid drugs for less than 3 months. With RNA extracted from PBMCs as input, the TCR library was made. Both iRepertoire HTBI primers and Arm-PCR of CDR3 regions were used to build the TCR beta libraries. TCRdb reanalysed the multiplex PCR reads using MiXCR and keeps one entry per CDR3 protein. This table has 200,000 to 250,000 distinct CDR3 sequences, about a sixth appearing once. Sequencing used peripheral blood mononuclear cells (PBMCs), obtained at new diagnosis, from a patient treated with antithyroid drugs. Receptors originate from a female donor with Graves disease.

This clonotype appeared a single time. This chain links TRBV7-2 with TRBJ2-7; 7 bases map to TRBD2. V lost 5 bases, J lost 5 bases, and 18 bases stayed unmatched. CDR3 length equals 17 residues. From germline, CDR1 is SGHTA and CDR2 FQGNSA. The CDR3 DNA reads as TGTGCCAGCAGCGCTAGCGGCTCCCCGGTGGCGGGGGACGAGCAGTACTTC. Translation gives CASSASGSPVAGDEQYF.

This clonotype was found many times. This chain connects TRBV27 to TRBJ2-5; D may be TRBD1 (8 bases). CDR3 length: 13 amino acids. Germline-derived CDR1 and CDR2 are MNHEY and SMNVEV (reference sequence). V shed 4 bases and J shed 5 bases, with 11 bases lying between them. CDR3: CASSYRGGETQYF. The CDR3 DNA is TGTGCCAGCAGTTACAGGGGGGGGGAGACCCAGTACTTC.

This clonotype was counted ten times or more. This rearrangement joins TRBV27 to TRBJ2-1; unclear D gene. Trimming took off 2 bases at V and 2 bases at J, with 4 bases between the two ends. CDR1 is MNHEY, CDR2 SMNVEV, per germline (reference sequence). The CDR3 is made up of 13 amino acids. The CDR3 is CASSLATYNEQFF. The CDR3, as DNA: TGTGCCAGCAGTTTAGCGACCTACAATGAGCAGTTCTTC.

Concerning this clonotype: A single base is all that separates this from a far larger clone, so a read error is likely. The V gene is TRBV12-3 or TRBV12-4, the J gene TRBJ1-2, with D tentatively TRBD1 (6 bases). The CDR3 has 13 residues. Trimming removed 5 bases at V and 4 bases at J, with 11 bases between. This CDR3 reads CASSETGIYGYTF. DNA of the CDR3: TGTGCCAGCAGTGAAACAGGGATCTATGGCTACACCTTC.

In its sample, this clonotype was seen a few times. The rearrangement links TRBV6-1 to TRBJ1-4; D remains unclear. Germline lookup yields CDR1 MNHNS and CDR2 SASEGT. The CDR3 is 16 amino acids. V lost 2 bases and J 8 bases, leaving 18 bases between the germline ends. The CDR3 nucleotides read TGTGCCAGCAGTGAACCAGGAGACCCTGCCGGCGAAAAACTGTTTTTT. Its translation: CASSEPGDPAGEKLFF.

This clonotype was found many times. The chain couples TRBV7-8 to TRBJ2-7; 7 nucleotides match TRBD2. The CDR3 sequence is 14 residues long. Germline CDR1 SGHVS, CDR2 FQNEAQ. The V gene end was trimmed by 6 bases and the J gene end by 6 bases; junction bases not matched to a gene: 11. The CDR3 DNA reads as TGTGCCAGCAGGGCAGGCGGTAGCGGGTTCGAGCAGTACTTC. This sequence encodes CASRAGGSGFEQYF.

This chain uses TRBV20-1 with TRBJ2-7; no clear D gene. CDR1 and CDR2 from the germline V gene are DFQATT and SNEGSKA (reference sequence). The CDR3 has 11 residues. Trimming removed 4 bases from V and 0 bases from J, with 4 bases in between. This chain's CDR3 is CSAMGSYEQYF. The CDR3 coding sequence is TGCAGTGCTATGGGCTCCTACGAGCAGTACTTC.

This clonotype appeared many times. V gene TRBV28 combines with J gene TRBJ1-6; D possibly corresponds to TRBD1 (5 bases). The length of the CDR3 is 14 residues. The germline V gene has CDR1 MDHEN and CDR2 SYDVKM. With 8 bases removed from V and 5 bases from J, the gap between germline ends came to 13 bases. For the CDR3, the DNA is TGTGCCAGCGGGGCAGGGTCTAATAATTCACCCCTCCACTTT. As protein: CASGAGSNNSPLHF.

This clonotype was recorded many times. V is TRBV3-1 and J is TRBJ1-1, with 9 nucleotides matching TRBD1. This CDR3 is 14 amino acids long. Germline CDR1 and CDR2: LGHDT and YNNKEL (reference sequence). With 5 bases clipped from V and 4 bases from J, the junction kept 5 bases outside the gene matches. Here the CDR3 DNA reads TGTGCCAGCAGCGTACAGGGGGCGGCCACTGAAGCTTTCTTT. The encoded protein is CASSVQGAATEAFF.

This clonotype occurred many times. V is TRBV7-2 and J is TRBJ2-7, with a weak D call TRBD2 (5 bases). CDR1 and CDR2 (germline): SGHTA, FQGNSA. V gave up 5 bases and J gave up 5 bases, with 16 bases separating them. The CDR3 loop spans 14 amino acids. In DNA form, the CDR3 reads TGTGCCAGCAGCCCGAGCGGCCCCTGGGACGAGCAGTACTTC. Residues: CASSPSGPWDEQYF.

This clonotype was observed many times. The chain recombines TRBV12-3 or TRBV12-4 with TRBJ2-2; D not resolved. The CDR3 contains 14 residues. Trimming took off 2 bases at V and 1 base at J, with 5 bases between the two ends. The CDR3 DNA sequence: TGTGCCAGCAGTTTACCCAGGAACACCGGGGAGCTGTTTTTT. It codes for CASSLPRNTGELFF.

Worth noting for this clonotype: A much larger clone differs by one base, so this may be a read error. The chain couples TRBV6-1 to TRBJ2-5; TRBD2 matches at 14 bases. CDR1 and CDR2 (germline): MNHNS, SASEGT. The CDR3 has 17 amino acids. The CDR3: CAGRRTSGRKSPETQYF. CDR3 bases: TGTGCCGGCAGGAGGACTAGCGGGAGGAAATCACCAGAGACCCAGTACTTC.